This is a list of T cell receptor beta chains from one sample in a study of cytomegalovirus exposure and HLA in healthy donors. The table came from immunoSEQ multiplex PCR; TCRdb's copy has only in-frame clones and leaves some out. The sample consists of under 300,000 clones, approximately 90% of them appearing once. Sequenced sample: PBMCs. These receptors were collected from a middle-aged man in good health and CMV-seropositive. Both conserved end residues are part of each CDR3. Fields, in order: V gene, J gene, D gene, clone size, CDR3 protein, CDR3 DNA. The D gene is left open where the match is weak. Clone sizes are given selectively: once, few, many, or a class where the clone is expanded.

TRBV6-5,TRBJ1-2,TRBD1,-,CASSYFGQGNYGYTF,TGTGCCAGCAGTTACTTCGGACAGGGGAACTATGGCTACACCTTC
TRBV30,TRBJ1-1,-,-,CAWSVSGDTEAFF,TGTGCCTGGAGTGTATCCGGGGACACTGAAGCTTTCTTT
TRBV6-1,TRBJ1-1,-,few,CASTREVVNTEAFF,TGTGCCAGCACCCGAGAGGTAGTGAACACTGAAGCTTTCTTT
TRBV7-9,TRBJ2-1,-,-,CASSLAGNGDEQFF,TGTGCCAGCAGCTTGGCCGGGAACGGCGATGAGCAGTTCTTC
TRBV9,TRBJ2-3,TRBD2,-,CASSVGAGAPDTQYF,TGTGCCAGCAGCGTAGGGGCGGGAGCCCCAGATACGCAGTATTTT
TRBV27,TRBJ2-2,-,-,CASSLAGASTGELFF,TGTGCCAGCAGTTTGGCTGGGGCCAGCACCGGGGAGCTGTTTTTT
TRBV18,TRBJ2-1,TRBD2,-,CASSPVPGGRALAGSSYNEQFF,TGTGCCAGCTCACCCGTGCCTGGGGGCCGGGCACTAGCGGGAAGCTCCTACAATGAGCAGTTCTTC
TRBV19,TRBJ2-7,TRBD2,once,CASRLGLAGAHEQYF,TGTGCCAGTAGGCTGGGACTAGCGGGAGCCCACGAGCAGTACTTC
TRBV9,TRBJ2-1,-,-,CASSVRGSLDEQFF,TGTGCCAGCAGCGTAAGGGGTAGTCTCGATGAGCAGTTCTTC
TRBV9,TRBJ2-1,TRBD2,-,CASSVGAGGGYNEQFF,TGTGCCAGCAGCGTAGGGGCGGGAGGGGGATACAATGAGCAGTTCTTC
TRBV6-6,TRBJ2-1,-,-,CASSYSTDFHYNEQFF,TGTGCCAGCAGTTACTCGACAGATTTTCACTACAATGAGCAGTTCTTC
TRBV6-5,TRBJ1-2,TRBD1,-,CASSPGQLNYGYTF,TGTGCCAGCAGCCCGGGACAGCTAAACTATGGCTACACCTTC
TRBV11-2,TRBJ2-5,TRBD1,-,CASSLGGQGQETQYF,TGTGCCAGCAGCTTAGGTGGACAGGGTCAAGAGACCCAGTACTTC
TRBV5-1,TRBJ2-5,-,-,CASSLTNNRATRTQETQYF,TGCGCCAGCAGCTTGACGAATAACAGGGCCACGAGGACCCAAGAGACCCAGTACTTC
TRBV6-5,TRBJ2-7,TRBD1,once,CASSPTGGSSYEQYF,TGTGCCAGCAGTCCGACAGGGGGGTCCTCCTACGAGCAGTACTTC
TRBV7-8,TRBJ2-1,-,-,CASSLLALSSYNEQFF,TGTGCCAGCAGCTTACTCGCGTTGAGCTCCTACAATGAGCAGTTCTTC
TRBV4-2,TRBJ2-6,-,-,CASSQGLLPSGANVLTF,TGTGCCAGCAGCCAAGGGTTACTCCCCTCTGGGGCCAACGTCCTGACTTTC
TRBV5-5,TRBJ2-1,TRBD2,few,CASSFFLSGRMNEQFF,TGTGCCAGCAGCTTCTTCTTAAGCGGGAGGATGAATGAGCAGTTCTTC
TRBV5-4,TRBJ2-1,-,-,CASTHSRGNEQFF,TGTGCCAGCACCCACTCGCGGGGTAATGAGCAGTTCTTC
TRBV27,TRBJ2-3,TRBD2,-,CASSLSLAGEDTQYF,TGTGCCAGCAGTTTAAGTCTAGCGGGAGAAGATACGCAGTATTTT
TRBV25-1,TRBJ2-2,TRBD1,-,CASSEARQGFAGELFF,TGTGCCAGCAGTGAAGCCCGACAGGGGTTTGCCGGGGAGCTGTTTTTT
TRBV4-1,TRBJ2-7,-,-,CASSSLAAYEQYF,TGCGCCAGCAGCTCACTGGCGGCCTACGAGCAGTACTTC
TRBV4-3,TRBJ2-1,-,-,CASSPEVAGNEQFF,TGCGCCAGCAGCCCAGAGGTGGCGGGGAATGAGCAGTTCTTC
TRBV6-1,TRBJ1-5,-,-,CASSESQLSNQPQHF,TGTGCCAGCAGTGAATCGCAGTTGAGCAATCAGCCCCAGCATTTT
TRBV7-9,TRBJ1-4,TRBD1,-,CASSLFDRVGEKLFF,TGTGCCAGCAGCCTCTTCGACAGGGTAGGGGAAAAACTGTTTTTT
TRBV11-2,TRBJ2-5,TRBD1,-,CATNDKGTGGSWETQYF,TGTGCCACCAATGACAAAGGGACAGGGGGTAGTTGGGAGACCCAGTACTTC
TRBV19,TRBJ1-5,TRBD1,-,CASSIWTGGGQPQHF,TGTGCCAGTAGTATTTGGACAGGGGGAGGTCAGCCCCAGCATTTT
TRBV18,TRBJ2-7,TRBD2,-,CASSPRGSGRAYEQYF,TGTGCCAGCTCACCAAGGGGCAGCGGGAGGGCCTACGAGCAGTACTTC
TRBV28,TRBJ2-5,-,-,CASMVTGPGQETQYF,TGTGCCAGCATGGTTACAGGGCCGGGGCAAGAGACCCAGTACTTC
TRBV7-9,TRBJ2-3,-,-,CASSLLSSDTQYF,TGTGCCAGCAGCTTACTCAGTTCCGATACGCAGTATTTT
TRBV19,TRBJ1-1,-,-,CASSIGGRPNTEAFF,TGTGCCAGTAGTATAGGTGGCAGGCCGAACACTGAAGCTTTCTTT
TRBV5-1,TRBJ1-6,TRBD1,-,CASSTGQALGGNSPLHF,TGCGCCAGCAGCACGGGACAGGCCTTAGGCGGAAATTCACCCCTCCACTTT
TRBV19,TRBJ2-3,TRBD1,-,CASSSDRGTDTQYF,TGTGCCAGTAGTTCGGACAGGGGAACAGATACGCAGTATTTT
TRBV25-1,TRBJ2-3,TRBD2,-,CASSDLAGVTADTQYF,TGTGCCAGCAGTGATCTAGCGGGAGTGACGGCAGATACGCAGTATTTT
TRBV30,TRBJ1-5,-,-,CAWSARRGGNQPQHF,TGTGCCTGGAGTGCACGGAGGGGGGGAAATCAGCCCCAGCATTTT
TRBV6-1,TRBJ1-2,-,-,CASSSQGGDGYTF,TGTGCCAGCAGTTCTCAAGGGGGAGATGGCTACACCTTC
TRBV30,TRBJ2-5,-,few,CAWAPGETQYF,TGTGCCTGGGCCCCGGGGGAGACCCAGTACTTC
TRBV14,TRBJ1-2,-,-,CASSHHRVYGGYTF,TGTGCCAGCAGCCATCACAGGGTCTACGGTGGCTACACCTTC
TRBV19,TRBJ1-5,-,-,CASSIIYQPQHF,TGTGCCAGTAGTATCATTTATCAGCCCCAGCATTTT
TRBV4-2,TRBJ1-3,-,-,CASSQDTGGNTIYF,TGTGCCAGCAGCCAAGATACAGGAGGAAACACCATATATTTT
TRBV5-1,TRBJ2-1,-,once,CASSLGPHPGMNEQFF,TGCGCCAGCAGCTTGGGGCCGCACCCCGGGATGAATGAGCAGTTCTTC
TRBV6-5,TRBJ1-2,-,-,CASSPRTVYGYTF,TGTGCCAGCAGCCCGCGGACAGTTTATGGCTACACCTTC
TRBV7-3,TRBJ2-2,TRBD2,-,CASSLIGREVYTGELFF,TGTGCCAGCAGCTTAATTGGGCGGGAGGTGTACACCGGGGAGCTGTTTTTT
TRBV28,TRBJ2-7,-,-,CASSFRQIYEQYF,TGTGCCAGCAGTTTTCGACAAATCTACGAGCAGTACTTC
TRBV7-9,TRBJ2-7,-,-,CASSPDSFYEQYF,TGTGCCAGCAGCCCCGACAGTTTCTACGAGCAGTACTTC
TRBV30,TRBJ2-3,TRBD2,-,CAWSASGRGTDTQYF,TGTGCCTGGAGTGCTAGCGGGAGGGGAACAGATACGCAGTATTTT
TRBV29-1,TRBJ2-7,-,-,CSVVVRYEQYF,TGCAGCGTTGTCGTGCGATACGAGCAGTACTTC
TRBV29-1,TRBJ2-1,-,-,CSVEWGGEQFF,TGCAGCGTTGAATGGGGCGGTGAGCAGTTCTTC
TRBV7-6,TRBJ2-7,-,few,CASSLGAQAYEQYF,TGTGCCAGCAGCTTAGGAGCACAGGCCTACGAGCAGTACTTC
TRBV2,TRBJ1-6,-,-,CASSDRTTSLNSPLHF,TGTGCCAGCAGTGATCGGACAACCTCCCTTAATTCACCCCTCCACTTT